The 24 T cell receptor beta chains presented below share a single source sample, sequenced in a study of blood T cell repertoires in COVID-19. Sequenced by immunoSEQ multiplex PCR; TCRdb stores in-frame clones only, minus some. This table has 120,000 or so clones, roughly 80% appearing once. The sample consisted of peripheral blood. The receptors originated from a man between 70 and 80 years old with acute or convalescent COVID-19.

This clone was picked up a small number of times. V is TRBV3-1 (or the pseudogene TRBV3-2) and J is TRBJ1-5; TRBD1 matches 9 bases. This CDR3 has 16 residues. The ends lost 5 bases at V and 3 bases at J; junction bases unmatched: 8. Germline lookup yields CDR1 LGHDT and CDR2 YNNKEL (reference sequence). DNA for the CDR3: TGTGCCAGCAGCGAAGGGACAGGGATAATCAATCAGCCCCAGCATTTT. Amino acids: CASSEGTGIINQPQHF.

The sample holds one count of this clone. The V gene is TRBV6-6, the J gene TRBJ2-3, with TRBD1 matching 7 bases. After removal of 2 bases from V and 8 bases from J, the junction contained 10 bases not matched to a gene. The CDR3 loop spans 15 amino acids. Germline CDR1 is MNHNY and CDR2 is SVGAGI (reference sequence). The chain's CDR3 is CASSYQGVGGGTQYF. The CDR3 region has the DNA TGTGCCAGCAGTTACCAGGGGGTAGGGGGCGGTACGCAGTATTTT.

The table lists this clone with a count of one. The rearrangement links TRBV24-1 to TRBJ1-2; D possibly corresponds to TRBD1 (5 bases). Trimming took 4 bases from V and 8 from J, leaving 10 bases between them. Germline assignment: CDR1 KGHDR and CDR2 SFDVKD. This CDR3 comprises 12 residues. The CDR3 nucleotides read TGTGCCACCAGTGAGGGGGGGGACGGCTACACCTTC. Protein product: CATSEGGDGYTF.

A remark on this clone: Other DNA sequences within the sample encode an identical CDR3. The chain carries TRBV5-1 and TRBJ1-4; D perhaps matches TRBD1 (5 bases). The V and J ends lost 0 bases and 4 bases respectively, with 7 bases between them. CDR1 is SGHRS, CDR2 YFSETQ, per germline. The CDR3 is 14 residues long. DNA of the CDR3: TGCGCCAGCAGCTTGGCCGGGGGTAATGAAAAACTGTTTTTT. Its translation: CASSLAGGNEKLFF.

The chain combines TRBV2 with TRBJ2-7; TRBD1 aligns across 7 bases. Unmatched junction bases numbered 5, after V lost 6 bases and J lost 0 bases. There are 14 residues in the CDR3. CDR1 is SNHLY and CDR2 is FYNNEI in the germline V gene. CDR3 in amino acids: CASRSGTVSYEQYF. CDR3 nucleotides: TGTGCCAGCAGGTCTGGGACAGTCTCCTACGAGCAGTACTTC.

This clone was picked up many times. V gene TRBV5-4 combines with J gene TRBJ2-3; the D is unclear. CDR3 length equals 12 residues. Trimming stripped 1 base from V and 3 bases from J, with 3 bases between. Germline V gene lookup returns CDR1 SGHNT and CDR2 YYREEE (reference sequence). CDR3 DNA sequence: TGTGCCAGCAGCTTGCGGACAGATACGCAGTATTTT. Translated: CASSLRTDTQYF.

This rearrangement joins TRBV27 to TRBJ1-1; 10 nucleotides align to TRBD1. The CDR3 covers 17 residues. J was trimmed by 3 bases and V by 5 bases; bases with no gene match: 12. Per the germline V gene, CDR1 is MNHEY and CDR2 is SMNVEV (reference sequence). The CDR3 reads CASSAHGTGVVYTEAFF. Written as DNA, the CDR3 is TGTGCCAGCAGTGCACACGGGACAGGGGTTGTATACACTGAAGCTTTCTTT.

The chain carries TRBV5-1 and TRBJ1-4; 10 positions match TRBD1. Germline V lookup: CDR1 SGHRS, CDR2 YFSETQ. The CDR3 is 15 residues long. J gave up 5 bases and V 4 bases, and 5 bases lay outside the gene matches. Here the CDR3 DNA reads TGCGCCAGCAGCGTACGGACAGGGGGGAATGAAAAACTGTTTTTT. This sequence encodes CASSVRTGGNEKLFF.

This chain uses TRBV7-2 with TRBJ1-1; TRBD1 aligns across 10 bases. Germline loops: CDR1 SGHTA, CDR2 FQGNSA. Trimming cost V 0 bases and J 5 bases; bases outside gene matches: 3. CDR3 length equals 15 residues. The CDR3 nucleotides are TGTGCCAGCAGCTTAGCCAGGGACAGGGGTACTGAAGCTTTCTTT. Residues: CASSLARDRGTEAFF.

V and J are TRBV7-9 and TRBJ1-1; a possible D gene is TRBD1 (5 bases). The V gene's germline CDR1 is SEHNR and CDR2 FQNEAQ (reference sequence). The CDR3 covers 17 residues. Trimming left V 5 bases short and J 4 bases short, with 23 bases between. The CDR3: CASSPGRRAVGGTEAFF. The CDR3 DNA reads as TGTGCCAGCAGCCCCGGACGCAGGGCCGTGGGGGGCACTGAAGCTTTCTTT.

The count of this clone is one. The chain joins TRBV7-2 to TRBJ2-4; D is perhaps TRBD1 (6 bases). In germline, CDR1 is SGHTA, CDR2 FQGNSA. This CDR3 is built from 13 residues. The V and J ends lost 4 bases and 7 bases respectively, with 11 bases between them. The CDR3 region is CASSSGVGNIQYF. CDR3 DNA sequence: TGTGCCAGCAGCTCAGGGGTGGGGAACATTCAGTACTTC.

This chain connects TRBV10-3 to TRBJ1-5; unclear D gene. CDR3 length: 15 residues. Trimming removed 0 bases from V and 3 bases from J, with 9 bases in between. Looked up from germline, CDR1 is ENHRY and CDR2 is SYGVKD. In DNA form, the CDR3 reads TGTGCCATCAGTGAGTCAGGTGAGGTCAATCAGCCCCAGCATTTT. Translation: CAISESGEVNQPQHF.

This rearrangement joins TRBV7-6 to TRBJ2-7, with 8 bases fitting TRBD1. The CDR3 spans 14 residues. With V trimmed by 5 bases and J by 7 bases, 10 bases remained unmatched. CDR1 and CDR2 (germline): SGHVS, FNYEAQ. CDR3 in amino acids: CASSPEDRAGEQYF. CDR3 nucleotide sequence: TGTGCCAGCAGCCCCGAGGACAGGGCTGGGGAGCAGTACTTC. The full variable domain, rest sourced from reference TRBV7-6 and TRBJ2-7, is GAGVSQSPRYKVTKRGQDVALRCDPISGHVSLYWYRQALGQGPEFLTYFNYEAQQDKSGLPNDRFSAERPEGSISTLTIQRTEQRDSAMYRCASSPEDRAGEQYFGPGTRLTVT.

The V gene is TRBV11-2, the J gene TRBJ1-2, with 11 bases that match TRBD1. Per the germline V gene, CDR1 is SGHAT and CDR2 is FQNNGV. Trimming at V came to 1 base and at J to 3 bases, leaving 4 bases not matched to a gene. The CDR3 consists of 16 residues. The CDR3 spells CASSLGTGGNDYGYTF. The CDR3 coding sequence is TGTGCCAGCAGCTTAGGGACAGGGGGCAATGACTATGGCTACACCTTC.

In DNA, the CDR3 is TGCGCCAGTGTTACCCCAACACCCGGCACAGATACGCAGTATTTT. Translated, it gives CASVTPTPGTDTQYF. This chain links TRBV10-2 with TRBJ2-3; no firm D call. Trimming removed 9 bases from V and 1 base from J, with 17 bases in between. This CDR3 has 15 residues. Germline CDR1 reads WSHSY; CDR2 reads SAAADI.

The rearrangement joins TRBV4-1 to TRBJ2-5; tentative D call: TRBD2 (6 bases). Germline loops: CDR1 MGHRA, CDR2 YSYEKL. This CDR3 is built from 16 residues. V lost 0 bases, J lost 5 bases, and 16 bases lay in between. This chain's CDR3 is CASSQDGHGRPETQYF. CDR3 DNA: TGCGCCAGCAGCCAAGATGGACACGGGAGACCGGAGACCCAGTACTTC.

V gene TRBV11-2 combines with J gene TRBJ1-1; maybe TRBD1 (5 bases). CDR1 and CDR2 from the germline V gene are SGHAT and FQNNGV. The CDR3 is 15 residues long. V shed 5 bases and J shed 6 bases, with 19 bases lying between them. The CDR3: CASSPRPNLGAEAFF. The CDR3 region has the DNA TGTGCCAGCAGCCCCCGTCCCAATTTAGGGGCTGAAGCTTTCTTT.

V and J are TRBV10-3 and TRBJ1-2, with D maybe TRBD1 (6 bases). CDR1 is ENHRY, CDR2 SYGVKD, per germline. CDR3 length: 13 residues. Trimming stripped 6 bases from V and 4 bases from J, with 12 bases between. The CDR3 nucleotides read TGTGCCATCAGGACGACAGGCGCCTATGGCTACACCTTC. Protein sequence: CAIRTTGAYGYTF.

The rearrangement uses TRBV2 and TRBJ2-3, with D perhaps TRBD1 (6 bases). The V gene's germline CDR1 is SNHLY and CDR2 FYNNEI. This CDR3 contains 13 residues. V was trimmed by 3 bases and J by 9 bases, leaving 13 bases between them. The CDR3 here is CASSDSSRGTQYF. The CDR3 nucleotides read TGTGCCAGCAGTGACAGTAGCAGGGGCACGCAGTATTTT. Using reference TRBV2 and TRBJ2-3 for the parts outside the CDR3, the full variable domain is EPEVTQTPSHQVTQMGQEVILRCVPISNHLYFYWYRQILGQKVEFLVSFYNNEISEKSEIFDDQFSVERPDGSNFTLKIRSTKLEDSAMYFCASSDSSRGTQYFGPGTRLTVL.

V gene TRBV28 combines with J gene TRBJ1-2, with 9 nucleotides matching TRBD1. Germline V gene lookup returns CDR1 MDHEN and CDR2 SYDVKM. This CDR3 is built from 15 residues. With V trimmed by 6 bases and J by 3 bases, 8 bases remained unmatched. This CDR3 reads CASRGGQGKYYGYTF. The CDR3 DNA follows: TGTGCCAGCAGGGGCGGACAGGGGAAGTACTATGGCTACACCTTC.

This clone has a handful of counts. The chain couples TRBV20-1 to TRBJ1-2; 7 bases match TRBD1. The CDR3 contains 11 residues. The ends lost 4 bases at V and 8 bases at J; junction bases unmatched: 4. Germline V lookup: CDR1 DFQATT, CDR2 SNEGSKA (reference sequence). CDR3 protein: CSATTGVGYTF. The CDR3 DNA reads TGCAGTGCTACCACAGGGGTCGGCTACACCTTC.

This clone was detected only once. The chain uses TRBV7-2 and TRBJ2-4, with D perhaps TRBD2 (6 bases). Trimming left V 7 bases short and J 5 bases short, with 15 bases between. The CDR3 is 14 residues long. CDR1 is SGHTA, CDR2 FQGNSA, per germline. In nucleotides, the CDR3 is TGTGCCAGCACCACGTGGGGGGTCGAAAACATTCAGTACTTC. Residues: CASTTWGVENIQYF.

J is TRBJ1-5 and V is TRBV19; TRBD1 is a possible D gene (5 bases). There are 16 residues in the CDR3. Germline V gene lookup returns CDR1 LNHDA and CDR2 SQIVND (reference sequence). V lost 4 bases and J 1 base, leaving 14 bases between the germline ends. The CDR3 nucleotides read TGTGCCAGTAGTACCGTTGGGGGGGTGAGCAATCAGCCCCAGCATTTT. This gives the protein CASSTVGGVSNQPQHF.

This clone was picked up a small number of times. CDR3 sequence: CASSGTGLSSYNSPLHF. CDR3 DNA: TGTGCCAGCAGCGGGACAGGCTTGAGCTCCTATAATTCACCCCTCCACTTT. V is TRBV6-4 and J is TRBJ1-6; 8 bases match TRBD1. Germline V gene lookup returns CDR1 MRHNA and CDR2 SNTAGT. The CDR3 runs to 17 residues. Trimming removed 6 bases from V and 0 bases from J; junction bases left unmatched: 7.